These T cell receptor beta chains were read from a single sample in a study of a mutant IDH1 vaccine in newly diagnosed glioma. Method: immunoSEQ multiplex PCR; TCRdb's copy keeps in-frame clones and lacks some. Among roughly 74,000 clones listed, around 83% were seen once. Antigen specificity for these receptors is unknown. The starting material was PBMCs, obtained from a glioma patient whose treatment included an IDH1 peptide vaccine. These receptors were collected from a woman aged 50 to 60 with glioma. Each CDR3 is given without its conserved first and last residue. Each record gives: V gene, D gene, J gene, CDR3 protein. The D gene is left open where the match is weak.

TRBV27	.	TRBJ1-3	ASSRSGSSGNTIY
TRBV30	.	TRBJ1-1	AWSVGVDTEAF
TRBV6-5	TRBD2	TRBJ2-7	ASSYSRAGDSEQY
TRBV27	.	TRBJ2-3	ASSPRQTISTDTQY
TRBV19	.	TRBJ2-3	ASSIGSGGDTQY
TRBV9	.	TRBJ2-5	ASSVVGTVGETQY
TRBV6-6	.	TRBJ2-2	ASRGPGELF
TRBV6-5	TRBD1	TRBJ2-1	ASSSPDRANNEQF
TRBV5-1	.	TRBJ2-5	ASSPDWETQY
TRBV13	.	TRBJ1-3	ASSLRRGTSSGNTIY
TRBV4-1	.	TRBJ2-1	ASSHRDHLYNEQF
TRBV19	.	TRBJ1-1	ASTLVPGGTEAF
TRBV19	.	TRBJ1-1	ASSIVSKTNPNTEAF
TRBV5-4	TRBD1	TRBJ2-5	ASLSQGYQETQY
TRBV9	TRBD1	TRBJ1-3	ASTPRGGSGNTIY
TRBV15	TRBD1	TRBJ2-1	ATSRRLGTGAGKEQF
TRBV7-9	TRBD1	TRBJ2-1	ASRRGGGQF
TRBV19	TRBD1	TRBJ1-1	ASADRGLTEAF
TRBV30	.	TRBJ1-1	AWSRGSTEAF
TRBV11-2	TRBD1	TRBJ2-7	ASSLDRAYEQY
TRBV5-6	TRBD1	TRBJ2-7	ASSRGQTYEQY
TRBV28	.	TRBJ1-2	ASSFGSWGYT
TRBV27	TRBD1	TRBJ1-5	ASSPDRASNQPQH
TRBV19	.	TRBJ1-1	ASTSRRGRTEAF
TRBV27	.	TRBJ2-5	ASSLYGTFRETQY
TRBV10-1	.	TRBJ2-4	ASSENFALAKNIQY
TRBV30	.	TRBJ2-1	AWSDGGSSYNEQF
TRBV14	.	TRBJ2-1	ASSQNFGASSDNEQF
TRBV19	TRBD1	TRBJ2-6	ASSIGTGLLSGANVLT
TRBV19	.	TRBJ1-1	ASSPQQGGDTEAF
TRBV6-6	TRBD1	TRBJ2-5	ASSYQGQVQETQY
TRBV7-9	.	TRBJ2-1	ASSPPGDQGDNEQF
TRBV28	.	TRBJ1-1	ASSLSNTEAF
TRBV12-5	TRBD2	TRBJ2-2	ASVRLFGGTGELF
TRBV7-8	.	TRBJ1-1	ASSPSTGNTEAF